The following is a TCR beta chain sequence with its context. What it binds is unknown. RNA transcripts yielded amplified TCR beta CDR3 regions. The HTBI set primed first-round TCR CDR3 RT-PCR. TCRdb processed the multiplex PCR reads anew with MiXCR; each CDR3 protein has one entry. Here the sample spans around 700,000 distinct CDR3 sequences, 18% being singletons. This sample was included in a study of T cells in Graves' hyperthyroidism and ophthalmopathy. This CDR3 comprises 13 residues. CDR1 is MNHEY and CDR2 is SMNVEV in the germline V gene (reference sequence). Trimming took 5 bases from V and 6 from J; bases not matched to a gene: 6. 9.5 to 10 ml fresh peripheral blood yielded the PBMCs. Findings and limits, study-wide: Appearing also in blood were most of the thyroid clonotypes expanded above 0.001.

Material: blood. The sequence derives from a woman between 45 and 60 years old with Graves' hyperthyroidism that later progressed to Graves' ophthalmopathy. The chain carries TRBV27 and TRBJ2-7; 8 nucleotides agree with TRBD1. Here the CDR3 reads CASSGQGAAEQYF. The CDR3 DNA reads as TGTGCCAGCAGTGGGCAGGGGGCTGCCGAGCAGTACTTC.